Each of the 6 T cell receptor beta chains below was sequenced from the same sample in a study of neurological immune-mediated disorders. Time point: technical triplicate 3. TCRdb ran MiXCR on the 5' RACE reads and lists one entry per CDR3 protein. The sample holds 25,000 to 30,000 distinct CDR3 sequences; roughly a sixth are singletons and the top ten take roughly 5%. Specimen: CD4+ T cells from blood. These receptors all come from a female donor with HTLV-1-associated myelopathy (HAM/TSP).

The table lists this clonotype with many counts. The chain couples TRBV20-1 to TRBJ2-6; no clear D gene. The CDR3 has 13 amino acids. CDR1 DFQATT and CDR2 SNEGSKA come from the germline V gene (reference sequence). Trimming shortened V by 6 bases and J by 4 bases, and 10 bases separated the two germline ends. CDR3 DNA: TGCAGTGCGTCCCGAATCGGGGCCAACGTCCTGACTTTC. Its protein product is CSASRIGANVLTF.

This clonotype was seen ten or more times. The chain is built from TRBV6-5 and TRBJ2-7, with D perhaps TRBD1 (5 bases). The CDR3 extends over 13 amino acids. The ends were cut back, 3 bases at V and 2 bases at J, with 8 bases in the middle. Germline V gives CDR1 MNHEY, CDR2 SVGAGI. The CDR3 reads CASSYQGPYEQYF. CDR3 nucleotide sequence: TGTGCCAGCAGTTATCAGGGCCCCTACGAGCAGTACTTC.

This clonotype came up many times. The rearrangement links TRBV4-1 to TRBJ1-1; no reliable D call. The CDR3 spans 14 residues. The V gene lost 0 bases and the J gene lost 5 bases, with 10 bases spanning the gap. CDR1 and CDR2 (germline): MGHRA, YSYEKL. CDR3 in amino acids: CASSQDPFNTEAFF. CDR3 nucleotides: TGCGCCAGCAGCCAAGACCCCTTTAATACTGAAGCTTTCTTT.

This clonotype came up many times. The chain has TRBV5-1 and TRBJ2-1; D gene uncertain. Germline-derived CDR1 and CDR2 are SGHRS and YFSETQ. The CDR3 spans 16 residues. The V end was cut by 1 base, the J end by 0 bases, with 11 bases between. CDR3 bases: TGCGCCAGCAGCTTGTTGCTGGAAAGCTCCTACAATGAGCAGTTCTTC. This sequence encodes CASSLLLESSYNEQFF.

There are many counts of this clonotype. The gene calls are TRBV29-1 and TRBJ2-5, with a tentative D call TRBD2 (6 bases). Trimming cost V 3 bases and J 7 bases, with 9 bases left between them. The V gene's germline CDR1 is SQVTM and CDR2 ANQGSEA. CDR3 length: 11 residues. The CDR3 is CSVDQGGTQYF. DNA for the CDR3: TGCAGCGTTGACCAGGGAGGGACCCAGTACTTC.

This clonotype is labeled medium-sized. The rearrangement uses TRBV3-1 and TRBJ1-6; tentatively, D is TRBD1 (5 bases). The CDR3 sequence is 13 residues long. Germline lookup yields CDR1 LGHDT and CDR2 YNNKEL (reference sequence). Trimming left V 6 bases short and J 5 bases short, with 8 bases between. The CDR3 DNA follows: TGTGCCAGCAGGGGGGTGGATAATTCACCCCTCCACTTT. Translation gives CASRGVDNSPLHF.